The source of this T cell receptor beta chain is a study of tumor and adjacent non-tumor tissue in lung cancer. Study-level information: The cohort had approximately 12 adenocarcinoma, 2 squamous cell and 1 small cell patients. On average, productive TCRbeta reads reached about 4.17 million per sample. Study-level points and caveats: Significantly higher TCR diversity was found in tumor than normal lung.

The library came from three nested PCR rounds adapted from ARM-PCR protocols. Via MiXCR, TCRdb re-called the multiplex PCR reads, giving one row per CDR3 protein. The sample contains about 100,000 distinct CDR3 sequences, about 62% of which appear only once. The V gene's germline CDR1 is MGHRA and CDR2 YSYEKL. The CDR3 runs to 15 residues. No cell sorting was done before RNA was extracted from the tissue. More than 3 cm separated this lung sample from the edge of the tumor. Regarding this clonotype: Its antigen is still unknown. At one end the junction does not follow the germline gene, possibly because of a read error.

The chain employs TRBV4-1 and TRBJ2-3; TRBD1 matches at 7 bases. The clonotype was recovered from a man aged 25-40 years with non-small cell lung cancer. Input material: distant non-tumor lung tissue. The CDR3 coding sequence is TGCCCCAGCAGCCAAGACCGGGCAGGGACAGATACACAGTATTTT. It encodes CPSSQDRAGTDTQYF.